The present T cell receptor (beta chain) was sequenced within a study of beta chain features in type 1 diabetes listed by TCRdb under 2018. Regarding the study in general: Patients and healthy donors did not differ in mean age, gender distribution, total cell number or subset yield. A total of 107,917,701 sorted cells were examined across all samples, and the number of cells per subset was strongly correlated with RNA yield. In the study, TCRB repertoires of sorted circulating CD4+ T cell subsets from recently diagnosed type 1 diabetes patients were compared with those of matched healthy donors. Whereas all 30 or so donors provided naive and central memory subsets, regulatory and stem cell-like memory subsets were isolated from just 8 patients and roughly 8 healthy donors.

What the study reported, not specific to this receptor: Because cDNA was sequenced instead of genomic DNA, highly expressing activated cells could be over-represented, though the groups showed no difference in activation or CD3 levels. PCR may preferentially amplify shorter templates, but because patient and control samples were amplified and corrected together, any resulting skew would affect both groups equally. In all four CD4+ subsets, TCRB CDR3 length was moderately but significantly shorter in type 1 diabetes patients. Naive, central memory and regulatory TCRB repertoires appeared more similar among patients than among healthy donors. Because small numbers of individuals were included in the HLA sub-analyses, any influence of HLA type on TCRB rearrangement was left unresolved. Patients with type 1 diabetes made fewer insertions and deleted more nucleotides at VDJ recombination sites, implying thymic rearrangement abnormalities.

The entire amount of isolated RNA was reverse transcribed using the High Capacity cDNA Reverse Transcription Kit, so the sequenced TCRB transcripts were expressed ones. Deep immunoSEQ sequencing was applied to naive, central memory and regulatory T cell samples, giving an average of roughly 3.3 million total reads per sample. After sorted cells were lysed in RLT buffer, RNA was extracted with DNase-treated RNeasy Micro or Mini kits, with the choice depending on cell number. Each cell subset was processed on its own to prevent cross-contamination, while patient and healthy donor samples were processed together. TCRB sequences were amplified from cDNA with the immunoSEQ multiplex PCR, producing 87-bp fragments spanning the CDR3 region. Sequencing of the amplicons was performed on the Illumina HiSeq platform. In the authors' own workflow: Synthetic template baselines were used to correct PCR bias computationally, reads within Hamming distance 2 were collapsed together, and singletons that could not be merged were discarded. Reads were aligned against IMGT so that V, D and J genes, CDR3 length and insertions or deletions at six rearrangement sites could be assigned. Clonotype counts were normalized to sorted cell number within each subset before computing true diversity and Gini coefficients with the tcR R package. The overlap coefficient, calculated on TCRB nucleotide sequences, was used to quantify repertoire sharing. As a proxy for the pre-selection repertoire, out-of-frame TCRB sequences from naive cells were analyzed. TCRdb mirrors the immuneACCESS table, restricted to in-frame sequences. Some clones are absent from its copies; in checked studies, under half trace to an unresolved V gene, and the reason for the others is unknown. That table is the source of V, J and clone size, and D and trimming were worked out from the DNA. The sample table contains roughly 450,000 clones; only one count was recorded for roughly 11% of them. The ten largest clones take up 0.046% of the sample.

The junction carries 13 bases between V and J, which are trimmed by 6 bases and 10 bases respectively. For CDR1 and CDR2, the germline V gene (reference sequence) lists SEHNR and FQNEAQ. The cysteine opens and the phenylalanine closes a CDR3 of 12 amino acids. Of all the DNA, just the CDR3 is kept, 36 bases in frame from base 1. Each donor gave one peripheral blood draw, averaging about 100 mL, which was collected into heparinised tubes. Using a panel that included CD45RO, CCR7, CD25, CD127, CD95 and CD27, naive, central memory, regulatory and stem cell-like memory CD4+ T cells were sorted on a BD FACSAria II. Every sorted population had a purity above 95%. PBMCs were isolated immediately by Lymphoprep density gradient centrifugation and stained directly without culture. To minimize batch effects, samples were stained and sorted in pairs, one healthy donor with one patient per experiment. On this clone: This clone's antigen is unknown. Per-base qualities were not stored, and no clone one base away is much larger.

The V and J segments used are TRBV7-9 and TRBJ2-1, and perhaps TRBD1 as D gene, on 5 matching bases. The material sequenced was naive CD4+ T cells from blood. The cell subset or site label on this specimen signifies: true naive CD4+ T cells. The sequence was obtained from a woman between 18 and 30 years old in good health. The DNA reads TGTGCCAGCAGACCCACAGGCAGCGAGCAGTTCTTC. Translated, this is CASRPTGSEQFF. The full variable domain, with segments outside the CDR3 supplied by the reference TRBV7-9 and TRBJ2-1 proteins, appears as DTGVSQNPRHKITKRGQNVTFRCDPISEHNRLYWYRQTLGQGPEFLTYFQNEAQLEKSRLLSDRFSAERPKGSFSTLEIQRTEQGDSAMYLCASRPTGSEQFFGPGTRLTVL.